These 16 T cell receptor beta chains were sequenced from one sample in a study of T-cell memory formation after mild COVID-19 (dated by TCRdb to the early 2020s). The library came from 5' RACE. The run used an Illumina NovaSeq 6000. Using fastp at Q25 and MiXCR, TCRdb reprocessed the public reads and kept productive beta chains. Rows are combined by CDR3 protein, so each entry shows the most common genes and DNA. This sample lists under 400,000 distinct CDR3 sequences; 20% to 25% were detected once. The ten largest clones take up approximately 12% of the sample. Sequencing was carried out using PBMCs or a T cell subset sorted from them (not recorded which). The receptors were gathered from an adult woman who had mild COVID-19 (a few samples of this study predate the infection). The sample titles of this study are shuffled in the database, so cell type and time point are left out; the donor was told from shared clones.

The CDR3 sequence: CASSEWAEQYF. The CDR3 DNA follows: TGTGCCAGCAGTGAGTGGGCCGAGCAGTACTTC. The V gene is TRBV2, the J gene TRBJ2-7; D gene unclear. The CDR3 loop spans 11 amino acids. Trimming shortened V by 3 bases and J by 6 bases, and 6 bases separated the two germline ends. Germline V gives CDR1 SNHLY, CDR2 FYNNEI.

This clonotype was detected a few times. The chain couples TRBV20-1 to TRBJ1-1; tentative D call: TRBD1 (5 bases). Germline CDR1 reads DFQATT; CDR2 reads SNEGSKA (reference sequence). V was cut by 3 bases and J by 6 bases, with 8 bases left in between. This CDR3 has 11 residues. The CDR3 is CSASPRAEAFF. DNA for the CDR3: TGCAGTGCTAGTCCCAGGGCTGAAGCTTTCTTT.

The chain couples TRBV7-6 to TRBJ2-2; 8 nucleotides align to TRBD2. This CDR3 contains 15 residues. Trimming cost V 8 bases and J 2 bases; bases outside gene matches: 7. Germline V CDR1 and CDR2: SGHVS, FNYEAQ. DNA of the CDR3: TGTGCCAGCTCGAAGAGCGGGAGCAACACCGGGGAGCTGTTTTTT. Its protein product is CASSKSGSNTGELFF.

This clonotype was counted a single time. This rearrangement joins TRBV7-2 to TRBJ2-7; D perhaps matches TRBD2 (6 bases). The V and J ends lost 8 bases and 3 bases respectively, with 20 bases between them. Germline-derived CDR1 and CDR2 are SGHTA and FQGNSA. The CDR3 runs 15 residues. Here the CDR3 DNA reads TGTGCCAGCCGAATCCGGGCAGGCGGGGACTACGAGCAGTACTTC. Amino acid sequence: CASRIRAGGDYEQYF.

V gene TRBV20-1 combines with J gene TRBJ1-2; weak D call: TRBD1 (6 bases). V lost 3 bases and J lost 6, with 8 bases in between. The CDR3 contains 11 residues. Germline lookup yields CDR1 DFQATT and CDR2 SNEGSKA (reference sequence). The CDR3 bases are TGCAGTGCTAGTCACAGGGATGGCTACACCTTC. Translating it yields CSASHRDGYTF.

The CDR3 spells CSARDRGRGESPLHF. The CDR3 DNA reads as TGCAGTGCTAGAGATCGGGGGAGAGGGGAGTCACCCCTCCACTTT. The chain couples TRBV20-1 to TRBJ1-6; a possible D gene is TRBD1 (5 bases). The CDR3 consists of 15 residues. Trimming removed 0 bases at V and 10 bases at J, with 16 bases between. The germline V gene has CDR1 DFQATT and CDR2 SNEGSKA (reference sequence).

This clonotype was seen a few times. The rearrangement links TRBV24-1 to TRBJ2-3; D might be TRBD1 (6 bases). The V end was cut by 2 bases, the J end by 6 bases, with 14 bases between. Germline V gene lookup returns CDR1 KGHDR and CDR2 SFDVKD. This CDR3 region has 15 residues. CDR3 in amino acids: CATSDSHRAEDTQYF. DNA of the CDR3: TGTGCCACCAGTGATTCGCACAGGGCGGAGGATACGCAGTATTTT.

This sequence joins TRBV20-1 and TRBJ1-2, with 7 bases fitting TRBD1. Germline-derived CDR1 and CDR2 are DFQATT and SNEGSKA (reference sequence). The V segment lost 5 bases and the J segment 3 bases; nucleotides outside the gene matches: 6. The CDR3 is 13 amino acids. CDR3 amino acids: CSALNRGDYGYTF. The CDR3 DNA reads TGCAGTGCTCTTAACAGGGGTGACTATGGCTACACCTTC.

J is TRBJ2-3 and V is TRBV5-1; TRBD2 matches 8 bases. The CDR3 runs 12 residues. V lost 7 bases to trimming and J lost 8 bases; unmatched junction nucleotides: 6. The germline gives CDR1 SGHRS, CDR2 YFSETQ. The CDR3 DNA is TGCGCCAGCCAGCGGGAGTGGGGTACGCAGTATTTT. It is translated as CASQREWGTQYF.

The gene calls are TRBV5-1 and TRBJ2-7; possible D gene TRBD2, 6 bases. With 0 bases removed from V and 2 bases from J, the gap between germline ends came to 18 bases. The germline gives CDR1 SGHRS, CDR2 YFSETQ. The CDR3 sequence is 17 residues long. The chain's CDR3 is CASSLVDAFGEAYEQYF. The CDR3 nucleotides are TGCGCCAGCAGCTTGGTAGACGCCTTCGGGGAGGCCTACGAGCAGTACTTC.

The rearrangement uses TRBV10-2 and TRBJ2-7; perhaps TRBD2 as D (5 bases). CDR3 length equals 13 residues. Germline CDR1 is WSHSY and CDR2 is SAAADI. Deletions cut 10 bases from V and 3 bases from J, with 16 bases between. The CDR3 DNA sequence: TGCGCCACCACCGGCCAGGAGGACTACGAGCAGTACTTC. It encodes CATTGQEDYEQYF.

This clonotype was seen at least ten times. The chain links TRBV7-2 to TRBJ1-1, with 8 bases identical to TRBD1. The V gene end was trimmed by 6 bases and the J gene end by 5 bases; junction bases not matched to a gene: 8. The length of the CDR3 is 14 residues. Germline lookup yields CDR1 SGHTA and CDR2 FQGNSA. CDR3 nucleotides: TGTGCCAGCAGACCACGGACAGGGAAGACTGAAGCTTTCTTT. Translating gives CASRPRTGKTEAFF. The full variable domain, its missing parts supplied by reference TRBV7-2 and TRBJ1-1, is GAGVSQSPSNKVTEKGKDVELRCDPISGHTALYWYRQSLGQGLEFLIYFQGNSAPDKSGLPSDRFSAERTGGSVSTLTIQRTQQEDSAVYLCASRPRTGKTEAFFGQGTRLTVV.

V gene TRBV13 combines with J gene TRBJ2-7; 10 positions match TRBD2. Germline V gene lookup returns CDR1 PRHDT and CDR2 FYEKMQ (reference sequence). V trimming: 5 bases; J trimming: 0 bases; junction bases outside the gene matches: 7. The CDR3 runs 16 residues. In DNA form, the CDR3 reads TGTGCCAGCAGCGCAGGACTAGCGGTGGGCTCCTACGAGCAGTACTTC. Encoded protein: CASSAGLAVGSYEQYF.

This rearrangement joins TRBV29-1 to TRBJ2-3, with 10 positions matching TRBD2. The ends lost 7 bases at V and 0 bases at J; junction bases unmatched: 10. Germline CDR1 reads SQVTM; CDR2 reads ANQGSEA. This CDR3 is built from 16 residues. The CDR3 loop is CSGGTSALPSTDTQYF. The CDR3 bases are TGCAGCGGGGGGACTAGCGCCCTCCCTAGCACAGATACGCAGTATTTT.

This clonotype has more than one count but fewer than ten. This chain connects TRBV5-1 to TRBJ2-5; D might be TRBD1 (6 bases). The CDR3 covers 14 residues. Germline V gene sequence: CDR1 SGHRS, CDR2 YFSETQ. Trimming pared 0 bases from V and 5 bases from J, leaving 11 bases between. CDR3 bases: TGCGCCAGCAGCTTGGCCAGGGGTCGGGAGACCCAGTACTTC. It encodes CASSLARGRETQYF.

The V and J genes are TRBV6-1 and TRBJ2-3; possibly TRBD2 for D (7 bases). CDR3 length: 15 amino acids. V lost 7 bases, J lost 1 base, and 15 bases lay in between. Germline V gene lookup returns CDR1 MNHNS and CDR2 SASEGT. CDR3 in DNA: TGTGCCAGCACCTCCGGGGGGCTTGGCACAGATACGCAGTATTTT. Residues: CASTSGGLGTDTQYF.